This is a list of T cell receptor beta chains from one sample in a study of T cell repertoires in cytomegalovirus infection. In TCRdb, the reads were re-called with MiXCR into one record per CDR3 protein. The sample comprises roughly 990,000 distinct CDR3 sequences, more than 25% of which are singletons, and over 13% rests with the top ten. No antigen has been identified for these receptors. The sample here was cultured CD8+ T cells from PBMCs, taken from culture after CMV antigen stimulation. These receptors were collected from a human donor in good health (CMV status not recorded). Some clones in this sample may be carry-over from other donors' samples. The CDR3 runs from the conserved cysteine through the conserved F or W. The D gene is left open where the match is weak. Not every row has a clone size; where given, it reads once, few, many or a size class.

j_gene	d_gene	abundance	v_gene	CDR3aa	CDR3nt
TRBJ2-1	NA	many	TRBV7-9	CASSIKAGPPYNEQFF	TGTGCCAGCAGCATAAAAGCGGGTCCCCCCTACAATGAGCAGTTCTTC
TRBJ1-2	TRBD1	NA	TRBV14	CASSRIEGQGGGYTF	TGTGCCAGCAGCCGGATCGAAGGACAGGGCGGGGGCTACACCTTC
TRBJ1-1	NA	NA	TRBV7-9	CASTKGHSEAFF	TGTGCCAGCACCAAGGGGCATTCTGAAGCTTTCTTT
TRBJ2-1	TRBD2	NA	TRBV7-6	CASSSPPSGGAHNEQFF	TGTGCCAGCAGCTCCCCCCCTAGCGGGGGAGCCCACAATGAGCAGTTCTTC
TRBJ2-1	TRBD2	NA	TRBV12-3/TRBV12-4	CASSLKGRGSYNEQFF	TGTGCCAGCAGTTTAAAGGGGAGGGGCTCCTACAATGAGCAGTTCTTC
TRBJ2-3	TRBD2	NA	TRBV6-2/TRBV6-3	CASSYSNWLSGAHGSQYF	TGTGCCAGCAGTTACTCGAATTGGCTTAGCGGGGCCCATGGATCGCAGTATTTT
TRBJ2-2	TRBD2	NA	TRBV29-1	CSVESGGRDTGELFF	TGCAGCGTTGAAAGCGGGGGACGGGACACCGGGGAGCTGTTTTTT
TRBJ2-2	NA	NA	TRBV6-2/TRBV6-3	CASTLDYSGTVNTGELFF	TGTGCCAGCACGTTAGACTATTCCGGGACGGTTAACACCGGGGAGCTGTTTTTT
TRBJ1-1	NA	many	TRBV5-1	CASSWNGRERLNTEAFF	TGCGCCAGCAGCTGGAACGGCAGGGAGAGGCTGAACACTGAAGCTTTCTTT
TRBJ1-2	NA	NA	TRBV6-1	CASSEALANYGYTF	TGTGCCAGCAGTGAAGCGCTTGCTAACTATGGCTACACCTTC
TRBJ2-5	TRBD2	NA	TRBV12-3/TRBV12-4	CASSDRTSGKETQYF	TGTGCCAGCAGTGATAGGACTAGCGGCAAAGAGACCCAGTACTTC
TRBJ1-3	NA	NA	TRBV4-2	CASSQESEGVIAGNTIYF	TGTGCCAGCAGCCAGGAAAGCGAGGGGGTAATCGCTGGAAACACCATATATTTT
TRBJ1-6	NA	once	TRBV28	CASSTSDRTYNSPLHF	TGTGCCAGCAGTACGTCCGACAGAACTTATAATTCACCCCTCCACTTT
TRBJ1-2	NA	many	TRBV7-2	CASSFGVGGLNYGYTF	TGTGCCAGCAGCTTCGGCGTGGGGGGGCTGAACTATGGCTACACCTTC
TRBJ2-3	NA	few	TRBV7-9	CASSPRDTRTDTQYF	TGTGCCAGCAGCCCCCGGGACACCCGTACAGATACGCAGTATTTT
TRBJ2-7	NA	NA	TRBV14	CASSQDRTGFLLDEQYF	TGTGCCAGCAGCCAAGACCGCACAGGGTTTCTCCTAGACGAGCAGTACTTC
TRBJ2-3	NA	many	TRBV6-5	CASSYLDSYTSTDTQYF	TGTGCCAGCAGTTACCTAGACAGTTATACTAGCACAGATACGCAGTATTTT
TRBJ2-3	TRBD2	few	TRBV7-3	CASSLKVLAGELSTDTQYF	TGTGCCAGCAGCTTAAAGGTTCTAGCGGGGGAGCTCAGCACAGATACGCAGTATTTT
TRBJ1-1	NA	NA	TRBV28	CASSEAGMNTEAFF	TGTGCCAGCTCAGAAGCAGGAATGAACACTGAAGCTTTCTTT